This TCR beta chain was documented in a study of cytomegalovirus exposure and HLA in healthy donors. The PCR ran on 60 Vbeta and 13 Jbeta primers. Sequenced by immunoSEQ multiplex PCR; TCRdb stores in-frame clones only, minus some. This sample has about 150,000 clones; 65% to 80% occur once, and the top ten carry over 3%. The study's findings and limits: Later analysis indicated greater clonal expansion among HLA-associated TCR beta chains than among equally common other chains. The sole available immune exposure information was CMV serostatus.

Germline-derived CDR1 and CDR2 are LNHDA and SQIVND (reference sequence). This CDR3 contains 13 residues. The ends lost 6 bases at V and 3 bases at J; junction bases unmatched: 3. Comments on this clone: Its antigen is not identified.

The material sequenced was PBMCs. The chain carries TRBV19 and TRBJ1-2; 8 bases map to TRBD1. The clonotype was recovered from a woman aged 40-49 years in good health and CMV-seronegative. This CDR3 reads CASRLTGDYGYTF. In DNA form, the CDR3 reads TGTGCCAGTAGGTTGACAGGGGACTATGGCTACACCTTC.